The 24 T cell receptor beta chains listed next were all sequenced from one sample in a study of glioma-infiltrating T cells (dated by TCRdb to about 2016). Sequencing took place on an Illumina MiSeq. The iRepertoire nested amplicon-rescue multiplex PCR (arm-PCR) platform was used to amplify TCR alpha and beta CDR3 regions from RNA. TCRdb trimmed the raw reads at Q25, called clones with MiXCR and kept productive beta chains. When rows share a CDR3 protein, they turn into one entry using the most common DNA and genes. For this sample there are fewer than 200,000 distinct CDR3 sequences; roughly a third appear just once. 20% to 25% of the sample goes to the ten largest clones. Material for sequencing was glioma tissue, nonneoplastic brain tissue, or PBMCs (not recorded which). All receptors come from a human donor with low-grade glioma or glioblastoma, undergoing nonglioma brain surgery, or in good health (not recorded which).

V gene TRBV5-1 combines with J gene TRBJ2-7; D not certain. This CDR3 region has 16 residues. Germline V CDR1 and CDR2: SGHRS, YFSETQ. V gave up 3 bases and J gave up 7 bases, with 23 bases separating them. The CDR3 here is CASSWPREDPPNEQYF. In DNA form, the CDR3 reads TGCGCCAGCAGCTGGCCTAGAGAGGACCCTCCCAATGAGCAGTACTTC.

This chain uses TRBV5-1 with TRBJ2-7; 8 nucleotides line up with TRBD1. Trimming removed 4 bases from V and 3 bases from J; junction bases left unmatched: 9. Per germline, CDR1 SGHRS and CDR2 YFSETQ. This CDR3 region has 15 residues. CDR3 sequence reads: CASSDRGRTYYEQYF. CDR3 coding DNA: TGCGCCAGCAGCGACAGGGGACGAACTTACTACGAGCAGTACTTC.

The table lists this clonotype with many counts. The chain carries TRBV27 and TRBJ2-7, with a tentative D call TRBD1 (6 bases). The CDR3 has 15 amino acids. V was pared by 5 bases and J by 1 base, with 15 bases between. Germline-derived CDR1 and CDR2 are MNHEY and SMNVEV (reference sequence). In DNA, the CDR3 is TGTGCCAGCAGTACCGAGATTACAGGGTCCTACGAGCAGTACTTC. Translated, it gives CASSTEITGSYEQYF.

This clonotype was detected ten times or more. The gene calls are TRBV6-2 or TRBV6-3 and TRBJ2-1, with D possibly TRBD2 on 6 matching bases. Trimming cost V 2 bases and J 9 bases, with 8 bases left between them. The CDR3 runs to 12 residues. Germline assignment: CDR1 MNHEY and CDR2 SVGEGT. Here the CDR3 DNA reads TGTGCCAGCAGTTACAGACTAGGTGAGCAGTTCTTC. Translating gives CASSYRLGEQFF.

This clonotype showed up many times. The V gene is TRBV6-1, the J gene TRBJ2-5; possibly TRBD2 for D (5 bases). The V gene's germline CDR1 is MNHNS and CDR2 SASEGT. The CDR3 extends over 16 amino acids. The V end was cut by 3 bases, the J end by 4 bases, with 18 bases between. CDR3 loop: CASSDLEGSGGETQYF. DNA of the CDR3: TGTGCCAGCAGTGACCTCGAGGGAAGCGGAGGAGAGACCCAGTACTTC.

The chain carries TRBV7-2 and TRBJ2-1; 13 nucleotides line up with TRBD2. The CDR3 has 16 residues. J gave up 4 bases and V 6 bases, and 6 bases lay outside the gene matches. Germline V gives CDR1 SGHTA, CDR2 FQGNSA. The CDR3 loop reads CASSFGTSGAYNEQFF. In DNA, the CDR3 is TGTGCCAGCAGTTTCGGGACTAGCGGGGCTTACAATGAGCAGTTCTTC.

This clonotype was recorded only once. V usage is TRBV6-4 and J usage is TRBJ1-1, with unresolved D. CDR1 and CDR2 from the germline V gene are MRHNA and SNTAGT. This CDR3 spans 13 amino acids. CDR3 DNA: TGTTCCATCAGTGACGACCGCTTTCGCAGGGCTTTCTTT. Amino acid sequence: CSISDDRFRRAFF.

Ten or more counts support this clonotype. CDR3 sequence reads: CSATVHAGYNEQFF. CDR3 sequence (DNA): TGCAGTGCTACGGTCCACGCGGGTTACAATGAGCAGTTCTTC. The chain has TRBV20-1 and TRBJ2-1; D might be TRBD2 (5 bases). The CDR3 extends over 14 amino acids. Germline-derived CDR1 and CDR2 are DFQATT and SNEGSKA (reference sequence). Trimming removed 4 bases at V and 4 bases at J, with 14 bases between.

The sample holds many counts of this clonotype. This chain connects TRBV6-1 to TRBJ1-4; TRBD1 is a possible D gene (5 bases). The length of the CDR3 is 13 residues. Trimming removed 5 bases at V and 8 bases at J, with 12 bases between. CDR1 MNHNS and CDR2 SASEGT come from the germline V gene. The CDR3 sequence is CASSTLKGEKLFF. The CDR3 coding sequence is TGTGCCAGCAGTACACTTAAGGGGGAAAAACTGTTTTTT.

Note on this clonotype: This may be a read error: a much more frequent sequence differs by one nucleotide. The gene calls are TRBV19 and TRBJ1-3; possibly TRBD1 for D (5 bases). CDR3 size: 16 residues. Germline CDR1 LNHDA, CDR2 SQIVND (reference sequence). This CDR3 is CASSLGTASSGNTINF. The CDR3 coding sequence is TGTGCCAGTAGTCTTGGGACCGCTTCCTCTGGAAACACCATAAATTTT.

In its sample, this clonotype was seen many times. The V gene is TRBV18, the J gene TRBJ1-1, with a weak D call TRBD1 (5 bases). Germline loops: CDR1 KGHSH, CDR2 LQKENI. The length of the CDR3 is 15 residues. With 0 bases removed from V and 3 bases from J, the gap between germline ends came to 11 bases. The CDR3: CASSPPSGFYTEAFF. CDR3 DNA: TGTGCCAGCTCACCACCGTCAGGGTTTTACACTGAAGCTTTCTTT.

Turning to this clonotype: The junction departs from germline at one end; a sequencing error may be responsible. The V call is TRBV15, the J call TRBJ2-7; no clear D gene. This CDR3 is built from 13 residues. Per germline, CDR1 LNHNV and CDR2 YYDKDF (reference sequence). The chain's CDR3 is CATSRDRGIEEYF. Written as DNA, the CDR3 is TGTGCCACCAGCAGAGATAGAGGTATCGAGGAGTACTTC.

In this sample, this clonotype turned up a few times. The chain is built from TRBV5-1 and TRBJ2-1; D is unclear. The ends were cut back, 0 bases at V and 8 bases at J, with 12 bases in the middle. Per the germline V gene, CDR1 is SGHRS and CDR2 is YFSETQ. This CDR3 region has 14 residues. The CDR3 region is CASSLAIASDEQFF. The CDR3 DNA reads TGCGCCAGCAGCTTGGCAATAGCCTCGGATGAGCAGTTCTTC.

There are many counts of this clonotype. V is TRBV6-4 and J is TRBJ2-4; D remains unclear. In germline, CDR1 is MRHNA, CDR2 SNTAGT. V lost 3 bases to trimming and J lost 9 bases, with 9 bases between them. The CDR3 consists of 12 residues. CDR3 nucleotides: TGTGCCAGCAGTGAGATAGTTTTCATTCAGTACTTC. Protein: CASSEIVFIQYF.

This chain connects TRBV6-1 to TRBJ2-2; D is possibly TRBD1 (7 bases). Germline V gene data show CDR1 as MNHNS and CDR2 as SASEGT. The CDR3 loop spans 15 amino acids. Trimming pared 6 bases from V and 3 bases from J, leaving 14 bases between. In DNA, the CDR3 is TGTGCCAGCAGACTGACCAGGGGGGACACCGGGGAGCTGTTTTTT. Translated, it gives CASRLTRGDTGELFF.

The table lists this clonotype with many counts. V is TRBV14 and J is TRBJ2-7; D is perhaps TRBD1 (6 bases). Germline V gene data show CDR1 as SGHDN and CDR2 as FVKESK. CDR3 length: 14 amino acids. V lost 1 base and J 6 bases, leaving 13 bases between the germline ends. CDR3 region: CASSQGQGSGEQYF. Here the CDR3 DNA reads TGTGCCAGCAGCCAAGGCCAGGGGTCCGGCGAGCAGTACTTC.

This clonotype was seen only a few times. A read error is possible here, since a much larger clone lies one base away. V gene TRBV15 combines with J gene TRBJ2-3, with 14 positions matching TRBD2. CDR3 length equals 19 residues. Germline V lookup: CDR1 LNHNV, CDR2 YYDKDF (reference sequence). J lost 2 bases, V lost 3 bases, and 10 bases had no gene match. In nucleotides, the CDR3 is TGTGCCACCAGCAGGAATGGGGGGACTAGCGGGGGTCCCACAGATACGCAGTATTTT. Translated, it gives CATSRNGGTSGGPTDTQYF.

Worth noting for this clonotype: The junction departs from germline at one end; a sequencing error may be responsible. V is TRBV6-9 and J is TRBJ2-3; 10 nucleotides line up with TRBD2. Germline values: CDR1 MNHGY, CDR2 SVAAGI. This CDR3 comprises 15 residues. The CDR3, as DNA: TGTGCCATCAGTTCTACTAGCGGGACATCGGATACGCAGTATTTT. This codes for CAISSTSGTSDTQYF.

V is TRBV4-2 and J is TRBJ2-2, with D tentatively TRBD1 (5 bases). Germline V CDR1 and CDR2: LGHNA, YNFKEQ. This CDR3 has 16 residues. V was clipped by 9 bases and J by 1 base, with 18 bases between them. The DNA for the CDR3 is TGTGCCAGTCGAAATCAGGGTACCGGGAACACCGGGGAGCTGTTTTTT. It yields the protein CASRNQGTGNTGELFF.

About this clonotype itself: A much more abundant neighbour one base away suggests this may be a read error. This chain uses TRBV6-5 with TRBJ2-2; D tentatively reads TRBD1 or TRBD2 (5 bases each). There are 16 residues in the CDR3. Trimming cost V 2 bases and J 3 bases, with 13 bases left between them. Germline V gene data show CDR1 as MNHEY and CDR2 as SVGAGI. The CDR3 bases are TGTGCCAGCAGTTACGGCCTGGGGACCGACACCGGGGAGCTGTTTTTT. Its protein product is CASSYGLGTDTGELFF.

This clonotype was counted many times. The rearrangement links TRBV5-6 to TRBJ1-1; 7 positions match TRBD1. CDR1 SGHDT and CDR2 YYEEEE come from the germline V gene. The J segment lost 9 bases and the V segment lost 1 base, leaving 6 bases of the junction unmatched. The CDR3 is 13 residues long. Here the CDR3 DNA reads TGTGCCAGCAGCTTGATGAAGGGGGCGCAAGCTTTCTTT. Its translation: CASSLMKGAQAFF.

Points on this clonotype: A much bigger clone sits one base away, suggesting this may be a read error. J is TRBJ1-2 and V is TRBV7-2, with D possibly TRBD1 on 6 matching bases. This CDR3 is 14 amino acids long. Germline V gene sequence: CDR1 SGHTA, CDR2 FQGNSA. Here the CDR3 reads CASSSPDRSGGYPF. CDR3 nucleotide sequence: TGTGCCAGCAGCTCCCCTGACAGGAGCGGTGGCTACCCCTTC.

In the case of this clonotype: A much larger clone differs by one base, so this may be a read error. This sequence joins TRBV27 and TRBJ2-1; D is possibly TRBD1 (5 bases). CDR3 size: 14 residues. Germline CDR1 reads MNHEY; CDR2 reads SMNVEV (reference sequence). The DNA for the CDR3 is TGTGCCATCAGTGAGGCATACAGGTCCTACGAGCAGTTCTTC. It is translated as CAISEAYRSYEQFF.

In its sample, this clonotype was seen many times. J is TRBJ2-5 and V is TRBV20-1; 8 positions agree with TRBD1. This CDR3 has 15 residues. J was trimmed by 5 bases and V by 5 bases; bases with no gene match: 13. Germline V gene lookup returns CDR1 DFQATT and CDR2 SNEGSKA (reference sequence). The CDR3 sequence is CSAVRQGMSRETQYF. The DNA for the CDR3 is TGCAGTGCTGTCCGACAGGGGATGAGCCGTGAGACCCAGTACTTC.